Each of the 25 T cell receptor beta chains below was sequenced from the same sample in a study of blood T cells in healthy people across ages. Primers used in a second PCR of roughly 7 to 12 cycles were a sample-barcoded 5' primer and a J-beta primer mix. MiXCR, run by TCRdb on the 5' RACE reads, gives a single entry per CDR3 protein. The sample has fewer than 750,000 distinct CDR3 sequences, 47% seen once. Sequencing used blood. The receptors derive from an elderly man in good health.

V gene TRBV7-3 combines with J gene TRBJ2-1; D is undetermined. Germline V gives CDR1 SGHTA, CDR2 FQGTGA. This CDR3 is 10 amino acids long. Trimming took off 6 bases at V and 10 bases at J, with 7 bases between the two ends. Written as DNA, the CDR3 is TGTGCCAGCAGGGCGAAGGAGCAGTTCTTC. Protein: CASRAKEQFF. The complete variable domain, with remaining parts taken from reference TRBV7-3 and TRBJ2-1, reads GAGVSQTPSNKVTEKGKYVELRCDPISGHTALYWYRQSLGQGPEFLIYFQGTGAADDSGLPNDRFFAVRPEGSVSTLKIQRTERGDSAVYLCASRAKEQFFGPGTRLTVL.

The chain uses TRBV29-1 and TRBJ2-7, with TRBD2 identical over 10 bases. CDR3 size: 15 residues. In germline, CDR1 is SQVTM, CDR2 ANQGSEA. The V gene end was trimmed by 7 bases and the J gene end by 7 bases; junction bases not matched to a gene: 16. The DNA of the CDR3 is TGCAGCGCCCTGACAGGGTCTAGCGGGAGATATGAGCAGTACTTC. It codes for CSALTGSSGRYEQYF.

There are a few counts of this clonotype. This chain joins TRBV29-1 and TRBJ1-2; perhaps TRBD1 as D (6 bases). V lost 7 bases, J lost 5 bases, and 17 bases lay in between. There are 13 residues in the CDR3. Per germline, CDR1 SQVTM and CDR2 ANQGSEA. The CDR3 region is CSADVGAGYGYTF. As DNA, the CDR3 is TGCAGCGCGGATGTGGGGGCTGGTTATGGCTACACCTTC.

This clonotype has more than one count but fewer than ten. The chain links TRBV11-2 to TRBJ2-1, with D uncertain. Trimming pared 7 bases from V and 7 bases from J, leaving 20 bases between. CDR3 size: 15 residues. The germline gives CDR1 SGHAT, CDR2 FQNNGV. The CDR3 spells CASTLTAGVTNEQFF. As DNA, the CDR3 is TGTGCCAGCACCCTGACGGCAGGCGTGACGAATGAGCAGTTCTTC.

The J gene is TRBJ2-3, the V gene TRBV7-2, with 11 bases lining up with TRBD2. Germline values: CDR1 SGHTA, CDR2 FQGNSA. The CDR3 totals 16 residues. J gave up 2 bases and V 2 bases, and 3 bases lay outside the gene matches. In nucleotides, the CDR3 is TGTGCCAGCAGCTTATTTAGCGGGGGGGCCACAGATACGCAGTATTTT. Translating gives CASSLFSGGATDTQYF.

This clonotype was counted a few times. This sequence joins TRBV7-2 and TRBJ2-7; D ambiguous. The DNA end is more similar to TRBJ2-5, so the J call may be wrong. The CDR3 runs 16 residues. Per germline, CDR1 SGHTA and CDR2 FQGNSA. The CDR3 nucleotides are TGTGCCAGCAGCTTACCCCTACCCGGTAGGGTCGGGACCCAGTACTTC. Translating it yields CASSLPLPGRVGTQYF.

V is TRBV9 and J is TRBJ1-2; no reliable D call. The V and J ends lost 3 bases and 0 bases respectively, with 6 bases between them. Germline V lookup: CDR1 SGDLS, CDR2 YYNGEE. The length of the CDR3 is 13 residues. The CDR3 is CASSDATNYGYTF. CDR3 sequence (DNA): TGTGCCAGCAGCGATGCGACTAACTATGGCTACACCTTC.

The CDR3 region is CSASIAGDFYEQYF. The CDR3 bases are TGCAGTGCTAGTATAGCAGGGGATTTCTACGAGCAGTACTTC. This sequence joins TRBV20-1 and TRBJ2-4, with D perhaps TRBD1 (6 bases). The J call is uncertain, as TRBJ2-7 better fits the DNA end. The CDR3 is 14 residues long. Germline CDR1 DFQATT, CDR2 SNEGSKA (reference sequence).

V and J are TRBV24-1 and TRBJ2-3; 9 bases are a match to TRBD2. The CDR3 loop spans 17 amino acids. The junction had 8 bases not matched to a gene; V was cut back by 3 bases and J by 2 bases. Germline-derived CDR1 and CDR2 are KGHDR and SFDVKD. The DNA of the CDR3 is TGTGCCACCAGTGATGGGGGGCCTAGCGGGACCACAGATACGCAGTATTTT. It is translated as CATSDGGPSGTTDTQYF.

The chain uses TRBV10-3 and TRBJ2-2, with D uncertain. Trimming cost V 6 bases and J 1 base, with 9 bases left between them. The CDR3 extends over 14 amino acids. Germline CDR1 is ENHRY and CDR2 is SYGVKD. The CDR3 nucleotides read TGTGCCATCAGCGAGACGCAGAACACCGGGGAGCTGTTTTTT. Translating gives CAISETQNTGELFF.

The chain carries TRBV20-1 and TRBJ1-2; tentative D call: TRBD1 (5 bases). Germline CDR1 reads DFQATT; CDR2 reads SNEGSKA (reference sequence). This CDR3 has 14 amino acids. V lost 2 bases, J lost 6 bases, and 16 bases lay in between. CDR3: CSARREGRADGYTF. The CDR3 nucleotides read TGCAGTGCTAGAAGGGAGGGCAGGGCCGATGGCTACACCTTC.

V gene TRBV2 combines with J gene TRBJ2-3; D may be TRBD2 (5 bases). In germline, CDR1 is SNHLY, CDR2 FYNNEI. Trimming shortened V by 6 bases and J by 4 bases, and 20 bases separated the two germline ends. CDR3 size: 16 residues. CDR3 in amino acids: CASRAVGVNGADTQYF. The CDR3 DNA follows: TGTGCCAGCAGGGCCGTCGGGGTCAATGGGGCAGATACGCAGTATTTT.

The chain has TRBV6-2 or TRBV6-3 and TRBJ1-5; 7 nucleotides match TRBD1. The CDR3 loop spans 16 amino acids. Germline assignment: CDR1 MNHEY and CDR2 SVGEGT. With V trimmed by 5 bases and J by 4 bases, 11 bases remained unmatched. CDR3 protein: CASSHPRDSLNQPQHF. CDR3 in DNA: TGTGCCAGCAGTCACCCCCGGGACAGTCTTAATCAGCCCCAGCATTTT.

The chain couples TRBV19 to TRBJ2-1; D call uncertain. Between the trimmed V and J ends, which lost 1 base and 5 bases, there was a span of 9 bases. CDR3 length equals 14 residues. CDR1 and CDR2 from the germline V gene are LNHDA and SQIVND (reference sequence). CDR3 coding DNA: TGTGCCAGTAGTATAGGAGTAACGCACAATGAGCAGTTCTTC. Translating it yields CASSIGVTHNEQFF.

On this clonotype itself: The junction and the germline gene differ at one end; a read error may be behind it. J is TRBJ2-7 and V is TRBV4-3; D gene unclear. The germline CDR1 and CDR2 sequences are LGHNA and YSLEER. The CDR3 covers 13 residues. The CDR3 region has the DNA TGCGCCAGCAGCCATGAGTTCGGCTACGAGCGGTACTTC. This sequence encodes CASSHEFGYERYF.

DNA of the CDR3: TGCAGTGCCCCAGAGACCCAGTACTTC. It codes for CSAPETQYF. The J gene is TRBJ2-5, the V gene TRBV20-1; D uncertain. This CDR3 has 9 amino acids. CDR1 is DFQATT, CDR2 SNEGSKA, per germline (reference sequence). Trimming shortened V by 6 bases and J by 4 bases, and 3 bases separated the two germline ends.

The chain combines TRBV7-2 with TRBJ2-5, with a possible D match to TRBD2 (5 bases). Germline loops: CDR1 SGHTA, CDR2 FQGNSA. The CDR3 has 15 residues. Trimming took 1 base from V and 11 from J, leaving 20 bases between them. CDR3 residues: CASSLGRTTVRGQYF. CDR3 nucleotides: TGTGCCAGCAGCTTAGGACGGACGACCGTTCGAGGGCAGTACTTC.

This clonotype showed up just a few times. The rearrangement uses TRBV20-1 and TRBJ2-1, with D perhaps matching TRBD1 or TRBD2 (5 bases each). Germline V gene data show CDR1 as DFQATT and CDR2 as SNEGSKA (reference sequence). The CDR3 totals 17 residues. Trimming cost V 0 bases and J 5 bases, with 20 bases left between them. The CDR3 DNA is TGCAGTGCTAGAGACCCTAACCTGGGACGGAGAAACAATGAGCAGTTCTTC. Translation gives CSARDPNLGRRNNEQFF.

The chain employs TRBV3-1 and TRBJ1-2; D remains unclear. The CDR3 has 13 residues. V was clipped by 5 bases and J by 0 bases, with 7 bases between them. Germline V CDR1 and CDR2: LGHDT, YNNKEL (reference sequence). CDR3 sequence reads: CASSFTANYGYTF. The DNA of the CDR3 is TGTGCCAGCAGCTTCACAGCTAACTATGGCTACACCTTC.

The V gene is TRBV7-9, the J gene TRBJ2-5, with TRBD1 as a possible D gene (6 bases). The last part of the DNA fits TRBJ2-7 better; the J call may be wrong. CDR1 is SEHNR and CDR2 is FQNEAQ in the germline V gene (reference sequence). CDR3 length equals 14 residues. Here the CDR3 reads CASSLAGTNYEQYF. The CDR3 DNA reads as TGTGCCAGCAGCTTAGCCGGGACAAACTACGAGCAGTACTTC.

Concerning this clonotype: A single base separates this from a much larger clone, so it may be a read error. This chain links TRBV6-1 with TRBJ2-1, with 8 bases lining up with TRBD1. The tail of the sequence fits TRBJ2-7 better, so the J call may be wrong. The CDR3 runs 17 residues. The germline V gene has CDR1 MNHNS and CDR2 SASEGT. The CDR3 sequence is CASSLDRGRSSYNEQYF. CDR3 nucleotide sequence: TGTGCCAGCAGCCTCGACAGGGGTCGGAGCTCCTACAATGAGCAGTACTTC.

This clonotype was detected a few times. This chain's CDR3 is CASSTLTGEGYGYTF. The CDR3 DNA is TGTGCCAGCAGTACTCTCACAGGTGAAGGCTATGGCTACACCTTC. The J gene is TRBJ1-2, the V gene TRBV6-2 or TRBV6-3; perhaps TRBD1 as D (5 bases). The V and J ends lost 5 bases and 4 bases respectively, with 17 bases between them. In germline, CDR1 is MNHEY, CDR2 SVGEGT. The length of the CDR3 is 15 residues.

The table lists this clonotype with a few counts. The rearrangement joins TRBV4-3 to TRBJ2-4, with D possibly TRBD1 on 6 matching bases. Trimming took 0 bases from V and 4 from J, leaving 10 bases between them. Looked up from germline, CDR1 is LGHNA and CDR2 is YSLEER. The CDR3 runs to 15 residues. The CDR3 sequence: CASSQEATGKNIQYF. The CDR3 DNA is TGCGCCAGCAGCCAAGAGGCTACAGGGAAAAACATTCAGTACTTC.

The chain employs TRBV7-2 and TRBJ2-3; the match to TRBD2 covers 11 bases. Germline CDR1 SGHTA, CDR2 FQGNSA. V dropped 1 base and J dropped 6; count of bases not matched to a gene: 6. This CDR3 is built from 16 residues. This chain's CDR3 is CASSLDSGGAEDTQYF. DNA of the CDR3: TGTGCCAGCAGCTTAGATAGCGGGGGGGCGGAGGATACGCAGTATTTT.

The genes are TRBV5-1 and TRBJ1-1; TRBD1 agrees at 7 bases. Germline CDR1 reads SGHRS; CDR2 reads YFSETQ. Unmatched junction bases numbered 3, after V lost 2 bases and J lost 5 bases. CDR3 length equals 13 residues. For the CDR3, the DNA is TGCGCCAGCAGCTTTGAGGGACAGACTGAAGCTTTCTTT. It codes for CASSFEGQTEAFF. Supplemented by reference TRBV5-1 and TRBJ1-1, the full variable domain reads KAGVTQTPRYLIKTRGQQVTLSCSPISGHRSVSWYQQTPGQGLQFLFEYFSETQRNKGNFPGRFSGRQFSNSRSEMNVSTLELGDSALYLCASSFEGQTEAFFGQGTRLTVV.